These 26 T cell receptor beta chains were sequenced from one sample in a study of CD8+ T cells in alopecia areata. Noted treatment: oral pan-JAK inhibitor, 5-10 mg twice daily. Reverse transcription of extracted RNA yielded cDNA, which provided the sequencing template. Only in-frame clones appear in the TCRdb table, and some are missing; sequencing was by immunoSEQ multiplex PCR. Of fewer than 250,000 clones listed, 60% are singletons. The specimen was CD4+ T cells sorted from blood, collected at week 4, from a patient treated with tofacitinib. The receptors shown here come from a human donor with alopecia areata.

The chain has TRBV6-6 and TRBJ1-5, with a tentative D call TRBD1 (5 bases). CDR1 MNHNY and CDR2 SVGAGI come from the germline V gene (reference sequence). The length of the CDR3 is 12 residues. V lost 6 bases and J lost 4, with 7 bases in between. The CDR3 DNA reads TGTGCCAGCAGGGCAGGGAATCAGCCCCAGCATTTT. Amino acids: CASRAGNQPQHF.

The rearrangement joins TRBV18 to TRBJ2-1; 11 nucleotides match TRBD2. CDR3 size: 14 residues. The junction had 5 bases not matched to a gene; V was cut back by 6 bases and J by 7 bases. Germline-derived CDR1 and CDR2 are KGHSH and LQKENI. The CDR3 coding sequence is TGTGCCAGCTCCCGTCCTAGCGGGAGGAATGAGCAGTTCTTC. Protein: CASSRPSGRNEQFF.

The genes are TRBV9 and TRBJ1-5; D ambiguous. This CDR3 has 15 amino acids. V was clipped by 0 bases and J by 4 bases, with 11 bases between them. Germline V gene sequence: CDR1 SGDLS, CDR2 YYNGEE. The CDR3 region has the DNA TGTGCCAGCAGCGTAGGCATGGACGGAAATCAGCCCCAGCATTTT. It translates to CASSVGMDGNQPQHF.

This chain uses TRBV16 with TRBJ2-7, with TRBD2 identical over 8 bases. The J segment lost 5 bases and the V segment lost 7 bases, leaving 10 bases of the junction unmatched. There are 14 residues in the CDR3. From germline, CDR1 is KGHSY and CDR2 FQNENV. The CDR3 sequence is CASKALAGPHEQYF. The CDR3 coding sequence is TGTGCCAGCAAGGCATTAGCGGGACCCCACGAGCAGTACTTC. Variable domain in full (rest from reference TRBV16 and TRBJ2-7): GEEVAQTPKHLVRGEGQKAKLYCAPIKGHSYVFWYQQVLKNEFKFLISFQNENVFDETGMPKERFSAKCLPNSPCSLEIQATKLEDSAVYFCASKALAGPHEQYFGPGTRLTVT.

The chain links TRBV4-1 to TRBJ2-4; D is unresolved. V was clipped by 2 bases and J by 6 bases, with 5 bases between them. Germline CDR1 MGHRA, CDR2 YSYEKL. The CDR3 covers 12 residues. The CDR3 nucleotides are TGCGCCAGCAGCCAAATATTAAACATTCAGTACTTC. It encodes CASSQILNIQYF.

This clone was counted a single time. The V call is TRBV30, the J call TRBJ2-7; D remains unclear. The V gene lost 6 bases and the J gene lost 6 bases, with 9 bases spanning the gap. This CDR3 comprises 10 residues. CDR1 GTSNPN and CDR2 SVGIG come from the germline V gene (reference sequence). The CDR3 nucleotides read TGTGCCTGCCTATCGGGCGAGCAGTACTTC. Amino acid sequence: CACLSGEQYF.

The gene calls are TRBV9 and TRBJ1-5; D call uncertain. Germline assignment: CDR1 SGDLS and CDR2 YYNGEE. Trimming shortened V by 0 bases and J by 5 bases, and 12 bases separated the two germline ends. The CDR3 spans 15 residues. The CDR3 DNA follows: TGTGCCAGCAGCGTAGGCGATTGGGCGGATCAGCCCCAGCATTTT. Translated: CASSVGDWADQPQHF.

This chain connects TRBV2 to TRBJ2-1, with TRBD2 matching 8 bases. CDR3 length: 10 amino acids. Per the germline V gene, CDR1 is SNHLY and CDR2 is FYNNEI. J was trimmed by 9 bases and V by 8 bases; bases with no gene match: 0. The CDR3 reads CASRGGEQFF. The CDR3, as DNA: TGTGCCAGCCGGGGGGGTGAGCAGTTCTTC. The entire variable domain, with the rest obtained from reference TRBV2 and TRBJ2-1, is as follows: EPEVTQTPSHQVTQMGQEVILRCVPISNHLYFYWYRQILGQKVEFLVSFYNNEISEKSEIFDDQFSVERPDGSNFTLKIRSTKLEDSAMYFCASRGGEQFFGPGTRLTVL.

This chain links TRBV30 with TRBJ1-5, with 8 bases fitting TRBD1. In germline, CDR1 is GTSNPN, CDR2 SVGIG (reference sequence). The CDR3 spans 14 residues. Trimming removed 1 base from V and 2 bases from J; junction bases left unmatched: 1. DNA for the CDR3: TGTGCCTGGAGTGGGACAGGGCGCAATCAGCCCCAGCATTTT. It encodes CAWSGTGRNQPQHF.

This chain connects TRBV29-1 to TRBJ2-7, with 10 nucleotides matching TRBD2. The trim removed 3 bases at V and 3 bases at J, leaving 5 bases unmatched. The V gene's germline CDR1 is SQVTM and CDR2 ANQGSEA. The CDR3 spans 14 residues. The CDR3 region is CSVEALAGDYEQYF. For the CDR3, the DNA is TGCAGCGTTGAGGCCCTAGCGGGAGACTACGAGCAGTACTTC.

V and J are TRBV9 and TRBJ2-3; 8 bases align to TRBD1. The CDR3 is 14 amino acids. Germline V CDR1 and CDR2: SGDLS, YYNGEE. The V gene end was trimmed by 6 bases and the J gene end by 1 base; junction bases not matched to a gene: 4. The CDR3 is CASNVGQGTDTQYF. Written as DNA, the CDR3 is TGTGCCAGCAACGTGGGACAGGGCACAGATACGCAGTATTTT.

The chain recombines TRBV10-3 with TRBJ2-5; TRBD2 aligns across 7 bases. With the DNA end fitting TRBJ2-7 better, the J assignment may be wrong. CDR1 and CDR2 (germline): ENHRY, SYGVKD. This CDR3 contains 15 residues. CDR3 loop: CAISAARGSINEQYF. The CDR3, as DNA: TGTGCCATCAGTGCCGCCCGCGGGAGCATCAACGAGCAGTACTTC.

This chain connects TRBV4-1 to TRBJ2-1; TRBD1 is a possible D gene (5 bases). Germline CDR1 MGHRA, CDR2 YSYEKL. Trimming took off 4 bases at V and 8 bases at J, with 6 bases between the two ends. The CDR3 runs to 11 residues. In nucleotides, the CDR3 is TGCGCCAGCAGCCCAGGGTATGAGCAGTTCTTC. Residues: CASSPGYEQFF.

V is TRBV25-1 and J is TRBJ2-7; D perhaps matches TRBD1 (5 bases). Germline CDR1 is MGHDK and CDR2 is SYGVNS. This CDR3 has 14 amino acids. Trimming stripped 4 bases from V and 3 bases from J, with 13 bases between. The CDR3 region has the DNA TGTGCCAGCAGTGTAACAGGACCCCACTACGAGCAGTACTTC. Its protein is CASSVTGPHYEQYF.

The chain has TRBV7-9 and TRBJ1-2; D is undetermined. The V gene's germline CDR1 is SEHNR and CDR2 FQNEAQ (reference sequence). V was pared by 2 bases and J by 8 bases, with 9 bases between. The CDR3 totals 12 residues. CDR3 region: CASSLFPEGYTF. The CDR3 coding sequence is TGTGCCAGCAGCTTATTTCCTGAGGGCTACACCTTC.

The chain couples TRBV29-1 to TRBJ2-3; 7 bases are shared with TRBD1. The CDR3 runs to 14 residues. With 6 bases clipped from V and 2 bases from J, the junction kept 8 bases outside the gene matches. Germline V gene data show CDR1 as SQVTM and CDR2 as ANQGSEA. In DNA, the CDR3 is TGCAGCGTGATGACAGGGCCTAACACAGATACGCAGTATTTT. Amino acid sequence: CSVMTGPNTDTQYF.

CDR3 sequence reads: CASLQGSIQYF. The CDR3 nucleotides are TGTGCCAGCCTACAGGGTTCCATTCAGTACTTC. This chain joins TRBV2 and TRBJ2-4, with D tentatively TRBD1 (6 bases). V was trimmed by 8 bases and J by 9 bases, leaving 11 bases between them. CDR3 length equals 11 residues. From germline, CDR1 is SNHLY and CDR2 FYNNEI.

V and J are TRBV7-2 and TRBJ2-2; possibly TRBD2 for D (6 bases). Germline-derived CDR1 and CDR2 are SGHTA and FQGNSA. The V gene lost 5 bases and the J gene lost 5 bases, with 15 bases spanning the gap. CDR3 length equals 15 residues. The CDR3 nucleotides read TGTGCCAGCAGCCAGGTTCGGCGGGGAACCGGGGAGCTGTTTTTT. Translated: CASSQVRRGTGELFF.

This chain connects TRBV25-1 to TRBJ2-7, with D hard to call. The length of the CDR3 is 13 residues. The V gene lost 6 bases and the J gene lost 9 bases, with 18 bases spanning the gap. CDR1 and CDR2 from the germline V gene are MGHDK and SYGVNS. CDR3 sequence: CASSRLEDSPQYF. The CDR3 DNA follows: TGTGCCAGCAGCAGGCTAGAGGATTCCCCGCAGTACTTC.

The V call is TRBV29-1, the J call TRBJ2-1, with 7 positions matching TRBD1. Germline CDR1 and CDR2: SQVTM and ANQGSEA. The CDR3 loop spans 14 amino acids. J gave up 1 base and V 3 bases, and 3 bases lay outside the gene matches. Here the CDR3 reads CSVDQGVSYNEQFF. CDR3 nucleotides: TGCAGCGTTGATCAGGGGGTGTCCTACAATGAGCAGTTCTTC.

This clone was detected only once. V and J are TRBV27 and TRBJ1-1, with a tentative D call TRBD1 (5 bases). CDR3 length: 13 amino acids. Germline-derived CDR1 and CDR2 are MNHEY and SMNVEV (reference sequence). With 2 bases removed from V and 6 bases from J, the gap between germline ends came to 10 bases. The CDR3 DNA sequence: TGTGCCAGCAGTTTAGAGGGCAGGGCTGAAGCTTTCTTT. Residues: CASSLEGRAEAFF.

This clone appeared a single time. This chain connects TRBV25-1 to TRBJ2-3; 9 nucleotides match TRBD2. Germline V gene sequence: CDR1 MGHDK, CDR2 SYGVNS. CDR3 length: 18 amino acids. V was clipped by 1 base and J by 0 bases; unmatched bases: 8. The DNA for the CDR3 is TGTGCCAGCAGTGAATTGAAGCTAGCGGGGAGCAGCACAGATACGCAGTATTTT. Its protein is CASSELKLAGSSTDTQYF.

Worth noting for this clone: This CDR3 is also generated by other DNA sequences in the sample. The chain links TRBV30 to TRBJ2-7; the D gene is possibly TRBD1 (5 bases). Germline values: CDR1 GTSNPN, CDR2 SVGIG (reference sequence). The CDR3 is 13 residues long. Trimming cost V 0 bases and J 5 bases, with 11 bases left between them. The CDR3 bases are TGTGCCTGGAGTGTGTTAGGGGCGAACGAGCAGTACTTC. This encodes CAWSVLGANEQYF.

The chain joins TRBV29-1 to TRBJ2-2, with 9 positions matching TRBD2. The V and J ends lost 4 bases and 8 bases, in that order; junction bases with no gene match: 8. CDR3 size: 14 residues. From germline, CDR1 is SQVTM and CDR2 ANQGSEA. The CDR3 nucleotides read TGCAGCGTTGTTCCCGGGACTAGCTCTGGGGAGCTGTTTTTT. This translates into CSVVPGTSSGELFF.

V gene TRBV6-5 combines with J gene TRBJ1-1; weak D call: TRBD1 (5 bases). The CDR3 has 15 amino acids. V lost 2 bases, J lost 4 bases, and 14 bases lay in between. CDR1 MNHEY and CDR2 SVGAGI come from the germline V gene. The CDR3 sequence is CASSYLQGMFTEAFF. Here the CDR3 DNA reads TGTGCCAGCAGTTACCTTCAGGGTATGTTCACTGAAGCTTTCTTT.

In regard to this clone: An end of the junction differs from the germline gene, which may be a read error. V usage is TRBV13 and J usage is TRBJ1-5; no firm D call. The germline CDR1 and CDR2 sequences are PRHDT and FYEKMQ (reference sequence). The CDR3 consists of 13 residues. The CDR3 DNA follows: TGTGCCAGCAGCCATCGACGGGATCAACCCCAGCATTTT. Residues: CASSHRRDQPQHF.